The present TCR beta chain was sequenced within a study of blood T cells in healthy people across ages. Study as a whole: Template-switching capture recovered about one barcoded beta molecule per two T cells. General study results and limits: Estimated diversity that came from one million T cells was considered an underestimate.

This clonotype has just a few counts. Its antigen remains unknown. Combining a sample-barcoded 5' primer with a J-beta primer mix, a second PCR ran for roughly 7 to 11 cycles. Each CDR3 protein is one row after TCRdb ran MiXCR on the 5' RACE reads. The sample contains some 1.1 million distinct CDR3 sequences, under 40% of which appear only once. Germline V gene sequence: CDR1 MNHEY, CDR2 SVGAGI. The CDR3 runs 15 residues. The V and J ends lost 0 bases and 1 base respectively, with 9 bases between them. Sequenced: blood. The chain couples TRBV6-5 to TRBJ1-1, with a possible D match to TRBD1 (6 bases). This TCR derives from a man aged 18 to 29 in good health. The CDR3 spells CASSYSKTGNTEAFF. The CDR3 coding sequence is TGTGCCAGCAGTTACTCGAAGACAGGGAACACTGAAGCTTTCTTT.